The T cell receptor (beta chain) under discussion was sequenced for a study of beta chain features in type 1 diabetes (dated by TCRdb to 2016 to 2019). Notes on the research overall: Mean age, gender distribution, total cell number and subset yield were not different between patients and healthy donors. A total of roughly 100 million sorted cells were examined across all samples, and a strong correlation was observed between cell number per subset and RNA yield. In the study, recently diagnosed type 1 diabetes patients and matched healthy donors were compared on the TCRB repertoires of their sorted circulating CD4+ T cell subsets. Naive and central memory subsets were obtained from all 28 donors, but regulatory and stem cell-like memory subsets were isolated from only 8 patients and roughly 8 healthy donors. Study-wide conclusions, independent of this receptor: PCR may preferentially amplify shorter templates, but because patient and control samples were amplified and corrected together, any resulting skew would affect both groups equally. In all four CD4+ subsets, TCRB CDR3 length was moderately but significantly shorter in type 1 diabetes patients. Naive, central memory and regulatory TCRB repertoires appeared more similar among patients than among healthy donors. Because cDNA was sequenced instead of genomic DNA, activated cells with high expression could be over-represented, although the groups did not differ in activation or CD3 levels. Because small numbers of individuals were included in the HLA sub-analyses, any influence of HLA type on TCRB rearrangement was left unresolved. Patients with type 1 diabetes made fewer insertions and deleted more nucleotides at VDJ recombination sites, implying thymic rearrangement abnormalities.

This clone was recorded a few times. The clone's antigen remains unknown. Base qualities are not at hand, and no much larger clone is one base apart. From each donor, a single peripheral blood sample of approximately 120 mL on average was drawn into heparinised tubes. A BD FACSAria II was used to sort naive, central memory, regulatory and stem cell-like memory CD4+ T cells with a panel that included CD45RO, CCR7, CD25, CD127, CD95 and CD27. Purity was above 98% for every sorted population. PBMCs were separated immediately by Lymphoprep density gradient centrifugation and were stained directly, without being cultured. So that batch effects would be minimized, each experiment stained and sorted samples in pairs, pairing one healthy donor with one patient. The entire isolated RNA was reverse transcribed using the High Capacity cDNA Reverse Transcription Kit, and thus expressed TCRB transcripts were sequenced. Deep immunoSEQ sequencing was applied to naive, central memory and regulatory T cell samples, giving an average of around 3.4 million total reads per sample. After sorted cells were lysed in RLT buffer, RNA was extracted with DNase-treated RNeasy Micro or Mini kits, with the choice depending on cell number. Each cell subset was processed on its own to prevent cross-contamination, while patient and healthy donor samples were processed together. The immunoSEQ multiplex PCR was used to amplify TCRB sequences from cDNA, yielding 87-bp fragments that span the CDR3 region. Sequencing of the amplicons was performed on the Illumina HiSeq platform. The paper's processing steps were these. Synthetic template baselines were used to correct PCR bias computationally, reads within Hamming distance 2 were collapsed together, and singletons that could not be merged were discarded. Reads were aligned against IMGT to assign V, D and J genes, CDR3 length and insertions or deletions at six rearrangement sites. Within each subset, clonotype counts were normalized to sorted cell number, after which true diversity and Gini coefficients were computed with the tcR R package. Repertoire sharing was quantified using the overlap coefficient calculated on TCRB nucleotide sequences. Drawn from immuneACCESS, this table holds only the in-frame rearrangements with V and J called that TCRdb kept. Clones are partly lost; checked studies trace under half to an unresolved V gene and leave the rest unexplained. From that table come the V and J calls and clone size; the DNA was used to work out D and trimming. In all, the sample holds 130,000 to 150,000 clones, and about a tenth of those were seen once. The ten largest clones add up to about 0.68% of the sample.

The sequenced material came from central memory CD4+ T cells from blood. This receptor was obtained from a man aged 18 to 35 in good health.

CDR3 region: CASSLLVVETQYF. The nucleotide sequence reads TGTGCCAGCAGCTTACTAGTTGTGGAGACCCAGTACTTC. The chain joins TRBV7-8 to TRBJ2-5; no D segment can be confidently identified. The CDR3 starts with the cysteine, ends with the phenylalanine, and has 13 residues. This entry keeps only the CDR3 DNA: 39 bases, framed from base 1. V drops 2 bases and J drops 5 bases, leaving 9 bases in between. The CDR1 and CDR2 encoded by the germline V gene are SGHVS and FQNEAQ.